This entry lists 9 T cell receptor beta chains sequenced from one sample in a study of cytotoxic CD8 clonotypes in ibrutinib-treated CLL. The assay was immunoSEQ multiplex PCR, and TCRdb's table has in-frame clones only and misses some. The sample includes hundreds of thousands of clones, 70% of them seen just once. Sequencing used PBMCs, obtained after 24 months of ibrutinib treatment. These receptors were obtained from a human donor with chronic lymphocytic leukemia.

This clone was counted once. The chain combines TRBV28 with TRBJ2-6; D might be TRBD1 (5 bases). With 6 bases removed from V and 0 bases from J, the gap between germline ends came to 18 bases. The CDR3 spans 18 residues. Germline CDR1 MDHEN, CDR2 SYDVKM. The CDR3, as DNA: TGTGCCAGCAGATCTTGGGGCAGGTGGAGCTCTGGGGCCAACGTCCTGACTTTC. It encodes CASRSWGRWSSGANVLTF.

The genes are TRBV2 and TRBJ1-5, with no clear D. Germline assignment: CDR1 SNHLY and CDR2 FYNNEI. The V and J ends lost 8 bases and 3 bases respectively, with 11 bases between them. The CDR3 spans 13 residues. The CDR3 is CASVSRPNQPQHF. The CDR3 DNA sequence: TGTGCCAGCGTGTCCCGTCCCAATCAGCCCCAGCATTTT. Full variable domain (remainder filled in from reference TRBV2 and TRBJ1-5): EPEVTQTPSHQVTQMGQEVILRCVPISNHLYFYWYRQILGQKVEFLVSFYNNEISEKSEIFDDQFSVERPDGSNFTLKIRSTKLEDSAMYFCASVSRPNQPQHFGDGTRLSIL.

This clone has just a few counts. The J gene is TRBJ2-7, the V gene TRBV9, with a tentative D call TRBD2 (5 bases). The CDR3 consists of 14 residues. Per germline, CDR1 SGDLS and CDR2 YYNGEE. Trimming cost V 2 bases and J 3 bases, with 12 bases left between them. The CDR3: CASSVSPGFYEQYF. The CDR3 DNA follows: TGTGCCAGCAGCGTCTCCCCGGGGTTCTACGAGCAGTACTTC.

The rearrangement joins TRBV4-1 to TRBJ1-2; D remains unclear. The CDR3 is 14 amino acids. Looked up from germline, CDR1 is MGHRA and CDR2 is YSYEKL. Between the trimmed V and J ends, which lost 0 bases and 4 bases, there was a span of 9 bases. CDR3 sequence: CASSQDQLIYGYTF. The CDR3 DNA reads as TGCGCCAGCAGCCAAGATCAACTAATCTATGGCTACACCTTC.

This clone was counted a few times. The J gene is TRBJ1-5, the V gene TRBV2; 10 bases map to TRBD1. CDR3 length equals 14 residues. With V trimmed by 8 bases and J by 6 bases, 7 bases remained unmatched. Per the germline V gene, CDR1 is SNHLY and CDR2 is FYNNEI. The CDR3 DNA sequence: TGTGCCAGCGGGGACAGGGGATGGGTTCAGCCCCAGCATTTT. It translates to CASGDRGWVQPQHF. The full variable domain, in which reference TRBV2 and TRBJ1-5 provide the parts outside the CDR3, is EPEVTQTPSHQVTQMGQEVILRCVPISNHLYFYWYRQILGQKVEFLVSFYNNEISEKSEIFDDQFSVERPDGSNFTLKIRSTKLEDSAMYFCASGDRGWVQPQHFGDGTRLSIL.

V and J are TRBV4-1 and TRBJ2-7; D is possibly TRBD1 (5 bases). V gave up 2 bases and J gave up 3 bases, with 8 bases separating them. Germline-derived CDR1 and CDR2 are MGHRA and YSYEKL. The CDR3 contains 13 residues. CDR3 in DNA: TGCGCCAGCAGCCAATCACAGGACTACGAGCAGTACTTC. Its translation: CASSQSQDYEQYF.

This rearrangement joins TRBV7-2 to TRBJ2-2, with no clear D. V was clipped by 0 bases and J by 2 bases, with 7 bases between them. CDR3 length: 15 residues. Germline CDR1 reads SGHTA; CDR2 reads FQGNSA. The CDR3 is CASSLAGSNTGELFF. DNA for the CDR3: TGTGCCAGCAGCTTAGCGGGGTCAAACACCGGGGAGCTGTTTTTT.

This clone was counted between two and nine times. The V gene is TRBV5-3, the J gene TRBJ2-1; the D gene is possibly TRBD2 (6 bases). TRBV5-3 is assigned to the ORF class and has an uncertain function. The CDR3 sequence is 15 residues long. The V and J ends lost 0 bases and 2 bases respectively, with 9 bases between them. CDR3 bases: TGTGCCAGAAGCTTGGGCGAGCGGGCCTACAATGAGCAGTTCTTC. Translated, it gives CARSLGERAYNEQFF.

CDR3 residues: CASSLVNRQPQHF. The CDR3 DNA reads TGTGCCAGCAGCTTAGTTAATCGCCAGCCCCAGCATTTT. The V gene is TRBV7-9, the J gene TRBJ1-5, with D unclear. The CDR3 runs to 13 residues. CDR1 is SEHNR and CDR2 is FQNEAQ in the germline V gene (reference sequence). V was pared by 1 base and J by 7 bases, with 8 bases between.